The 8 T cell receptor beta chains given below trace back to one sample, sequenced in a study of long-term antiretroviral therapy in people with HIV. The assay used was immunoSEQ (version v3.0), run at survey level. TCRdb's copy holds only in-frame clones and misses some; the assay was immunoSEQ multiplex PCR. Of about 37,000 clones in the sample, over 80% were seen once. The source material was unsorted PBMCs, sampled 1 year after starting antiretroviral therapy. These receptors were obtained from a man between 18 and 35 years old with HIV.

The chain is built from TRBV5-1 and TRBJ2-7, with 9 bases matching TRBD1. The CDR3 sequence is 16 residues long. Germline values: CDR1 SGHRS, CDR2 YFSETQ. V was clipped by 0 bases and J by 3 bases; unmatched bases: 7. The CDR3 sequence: CASSLARDRELYEQYF. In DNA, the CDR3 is TGCGCCAGCAGCTTGGCCCGGGACAGGGAGCTCTACGAGCAGTACTTC. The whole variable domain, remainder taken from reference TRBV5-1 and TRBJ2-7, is KAGVTQTPRYLIKTRGQQVTLSCSPISGHRSVSWYQQTPGQGLQFLFEYFSETQRNKGNFPGRFSGRQFSNSRSEMNVSTLELGDSALYLCASSLARDRELYEQYFGPGTRLTVT.

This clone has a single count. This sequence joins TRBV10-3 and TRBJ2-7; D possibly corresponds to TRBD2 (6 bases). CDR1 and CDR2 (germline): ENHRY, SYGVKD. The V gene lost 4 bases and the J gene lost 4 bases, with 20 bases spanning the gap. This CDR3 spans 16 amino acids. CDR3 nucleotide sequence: TGTGCCATCAGTGTTCAGCGGAGGGGAGAAATGTACGAGCAGTACTTC. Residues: CAISVQRRGEMYEQYF.

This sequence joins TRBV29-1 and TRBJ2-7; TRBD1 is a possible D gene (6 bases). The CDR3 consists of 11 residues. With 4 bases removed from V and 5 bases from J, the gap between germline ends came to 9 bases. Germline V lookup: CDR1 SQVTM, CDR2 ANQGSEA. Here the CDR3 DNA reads TGCAGCGTTGCAGGGGATAACGAGCAGTACTTC. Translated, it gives CSVAGDNEQYF.

In DNA, the CDR3 is TGTGCCAGCAGGGGGGAGTCGAGCTCCTACGAGCAGTACTTC. Translated: CASRGESSSYEQYF. The chain links TRBV6-6 to TRBJ2-7; the D gene could be TRBD1 or TRBD2 (5 bases each). The V and J ends lost 6 bases and 0 bases respectively, with 12 bases between them. The CDR3 runs 14 residues. Per the germline V gene, CDR1 is MNHNY and CDR2 is SVGAGI (reference sequence).

DNA of the CDR3: TGTGCCAGCAGCTTAGCCGGGACGGCCAACACTGAAGCTTTCTTT. Translating gives CASSLAGTANTEAFF. This sequence joins TRBV7-2 and TRBJ1-1, with D tentatively TRBD1 (5 bases). V was shortened by 0 bases and J by 2 bases, with 10 bases between the two germline ends. This CDR3 has 15 residues. Per germline, CDR1 SGHTA and CDR2 FQGNSA.

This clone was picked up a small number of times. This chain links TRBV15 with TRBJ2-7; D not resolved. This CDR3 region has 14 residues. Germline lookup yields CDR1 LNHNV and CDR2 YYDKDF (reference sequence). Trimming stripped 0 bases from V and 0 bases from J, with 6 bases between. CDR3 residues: CATSRDRASYEQYF. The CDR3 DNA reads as TGTGCCACCAGCAGAGATCGAGCCTCCTACGAGCAGTACTTC.

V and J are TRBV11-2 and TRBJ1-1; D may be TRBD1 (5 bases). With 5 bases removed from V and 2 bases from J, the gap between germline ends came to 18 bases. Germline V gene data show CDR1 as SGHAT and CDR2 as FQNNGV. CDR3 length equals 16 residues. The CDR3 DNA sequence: TGTGCCAGCAGCGACAGACCCAGGATAAGAAACACTGAAGCTTTCTTT. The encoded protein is CASSDRPRIRNTEAFF. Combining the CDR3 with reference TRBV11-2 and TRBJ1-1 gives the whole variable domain EAGVAQSPRYKIIEKRQSVAFWCNPISGHATLYWYQQILGQGPKLLIQFQNNGVVDDSQLPKDRFSAERLKGVDSTLKIQPAKLEDSAVYLCASSDRPRIRNTEAFFGQGTRLTVV.

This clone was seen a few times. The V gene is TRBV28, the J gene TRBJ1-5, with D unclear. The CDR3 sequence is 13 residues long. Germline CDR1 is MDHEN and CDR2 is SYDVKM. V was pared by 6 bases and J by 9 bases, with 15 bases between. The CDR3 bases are TGTGCCAGCAGCCTTGGCCCAACGCCGCCCCAGCATTTT. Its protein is CASSLGPTPPQHF.